The source of this T cell receptor beta chain is a study of neurological immune-mediated disorders. Findings of the study overall: In HTLV-1-associated myelopathy, TCR clonal expansion was greatest, and in multiple sclerosis it was least, below healthy controls.

This clonotype was seen at least ten times. What it binds is not known. 5'RACE generated cDNA with 10-nucleotide random UMIs. Every sequencing run generated over 190 million TCR-beta sequences from 15-18 subjects. TCRdb re-called the 5' RACE reads with MiXCR, one entry per CDR3 protein. The data hold about 66,000 distinct CDR3 sequences, with around 4.2% observed a single time. CDR1 is MNHEY, CDR2 SVGAGI, per germline. V shed 2 bases and J shed 4 bases, with 10 bases lying between them. CDR3 length equals 14 residues. V is TRBV6-5 and J is TRBJ2-3, with D unclear. This TCR derives from a man aged 30 to 45 with multiple sclerosis. Sequencing was carried out using PBMCs. CDR3 in amino acids: CASSYEKLADTQYF. CDR3 coding DNA: TGTGCCAGCAGTTACGAGAAACTGGCAGATACGCAGTATTTT.